The clone carrying this T cell receptor (beta chain) was seen more than once but under ten times. RNA, once extracted, was reverse transcribed into cDNA for use as the sequencing template. Only in-frame clones appear in the TCRdb table, and some are missing; sequencing was by immunoSEQ multiplex PCR. The sample lists some 150,000 clones; roughly 58% were seen once. Stated treatment: oral pan-JAK inhibitor, 5-10 mg twice daily. The data originate from a study of CD8+ T cells in alopecia areata. The CDR3 is 16 amino acids. The germline CDR1 and CDR2 sequences are SGHRS and YFSETQ. Trimming at V came to 0 bases and at J to 2 bases, leaving 4 bases not matched to a gene.

The source of this sequence is a human donor with alopecia areata. This chain links TRBV5-1 with TRBJ2-1; 8 nucleotides line up with TRBD2. The source material was CD4+ T cells sorted from blood, sampled at week 56, from a patient treated with tofacitinib. The CDR3 here is CASSLGPGGAYNEQFF. The CDR3 bases are TGCGCCAGCAGCTTGGGCCCCGGGGGGGCCTACAATGAGCAGTTCTTC.